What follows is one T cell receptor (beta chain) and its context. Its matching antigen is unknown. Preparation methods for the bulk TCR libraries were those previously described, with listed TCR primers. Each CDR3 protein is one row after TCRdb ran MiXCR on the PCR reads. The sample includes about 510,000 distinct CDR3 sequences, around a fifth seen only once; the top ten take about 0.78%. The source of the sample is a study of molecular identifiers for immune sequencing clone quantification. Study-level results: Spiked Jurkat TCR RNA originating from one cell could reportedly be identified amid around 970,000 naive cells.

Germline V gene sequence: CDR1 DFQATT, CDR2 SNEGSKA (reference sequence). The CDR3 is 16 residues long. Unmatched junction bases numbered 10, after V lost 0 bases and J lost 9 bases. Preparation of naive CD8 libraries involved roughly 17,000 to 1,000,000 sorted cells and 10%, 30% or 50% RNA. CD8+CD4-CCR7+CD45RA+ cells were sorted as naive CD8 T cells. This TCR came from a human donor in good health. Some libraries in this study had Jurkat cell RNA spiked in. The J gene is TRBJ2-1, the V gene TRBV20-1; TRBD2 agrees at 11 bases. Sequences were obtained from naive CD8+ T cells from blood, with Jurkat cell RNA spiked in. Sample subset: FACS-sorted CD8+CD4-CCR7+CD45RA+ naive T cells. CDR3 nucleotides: TGCAGTGCTAGAGATTTGATTAGCGGGAGGGCCGTTGAGCAGTTCTTC. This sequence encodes CSARDLISGRAVEQFF.